Each of the 18 T cell receptor beta chains below was sequenced from the same sample in a study of naive and memory T cell subsets. For blood and skin samples, reverse transcription used TCR alpha and beta constant primers. TCRdb independently ran MiXCR on the 5' RACE reads; one entry per CDR3 protein. The table records approximately 27,000 distinct CDR3 sequences, roughly a quarter of them present only once. RNA was extracted from roughly 2.5 ml of whole blood of healthy adults. Source of these receptors: a female donor in good health.

This clonotype was picked up many times. The rearrangement joins TRBV20-1 to TRBJ2-3, with D tentatively TRBD1 or TRBD2 (5 bases each). Between the trimmed V and J ends, which lost 3 bases and 1 base, there was a span of 17 bases. Germline V gene lookup returns CDR1 DFQATT and CDR2 SNEGSKA (reference sequence). CDR3 length equals 16 residues. The CDR3 sequence: CSARGNWWDGTDTQYF. In nucleotides, the CDR3 is TGCAGTGCTAGGGGGAATTGGTGGGACGGCACAGATACGCAGTATTTT.

The chain links TRBV20-1 to TRBJ1-1, with a possible D match to TRBD1 (5 bases). Per the germline V gene, CDR1 is DFQATT and CDR2 is SNEGSKA (reference sequence). The CDR3 totals 15 residues. V lost 0 bases, J lost 3 bases, and 14 bases lay in between. The CDR3 region has the DNA TGCAGTGCTAGAGATTTTGAGGGGTCCTACACTGAAGCTTTCTTT. Its protein product is CSARDFEGSYTEAFF.

The rearrangement uses TRBV20-1 and TRBJ1-1, with 8 positions matching TRBD1. Per germline, CDR1 DFQATT and CDR2 SNEGSKA (reference sequence). The CDR3 runs 14 residues. Losses at the gene ends were 6 bases for V and 0 bases for J; bases not matched to a gene: 6. For the CDR3, the DNA is TGCAGTGCCCACGGACAGGGAATGAACACTGAAGCTTTCTTT. Protein: CSAHGQGMNTEAFF.

This clonotype appeared many times. J is TRBJ2-7 and V is TRBV18; 11 bases are shared with TRBD2. V lost 0 bases to trimming and J lost 6 bases; unmatched junction nucleotides: 7. CDR1 and CDR2 from the germline V gene are KGHSH and LQKENI. The CDR3 contains 16 residues. The CDR3 is CASSPPGLAGPLEQYF. DNA for the CDR3: TGTGCCAGCTCACCACCCGGACTAGCGGGCCCGCTCGAGCAGTACTTC. Combining the CDR3 with reference TRBV18 and TRBJ2-7 gives the whole variable domain NAGVMQNPRHLVRRRGQEARLRCSPMKGHSHVYWYRQLPEEGLKFMVYLQKENIIDESGMPKERFSAEFPKEGPSILRIQQVVRGDSAAYFCASSPPGLAGPLEQYFGPGTRLTVT.

This clonotype was recorded many times. The V gene is TRBV20-1, the J gene TRBJ2-3, with D possibly TRBD2 on 6 matching bases. CDR3 length: 14 residues. Per the germline V gene, CDR1 is DFQATT and CDR2 is SNEGSKA (reference sequence). Trimming removed 5 bases from V and 6 bases from J, with 18 bases in between. The CDR3 bases are TGCAGTGCTCCCCAGCGGGTTCGAGGGGATACGCAGTATTTT. This encodes CSAPQRVRGDTQYF.

This clonotype is deemed medium-sized. This sequence joins TRBV6-5 and TRBJ2-3; 9 bases fit TRBD1. J lost 2 bases, V lost 6 bases, and 3 bases had no gene match. The germline V gene encodes CDR1 MNHEY and CDR2 SVGAGI. The CDR3 has 14 residues. As DNA, the CDR3 is TGTGCCAGCAGGGGGACAGGGTTCACAGATACGCAGTATTTT. It specifies CASRGTGFTDTQYF.

The chain carries TRBV20-1 and TRBJ2-7; D remains ambiguous. V gave up 3 bases and J gave up 0 bases, with 9 bases separating them. This CDR3 has 13 residues. The germline CDR1 and CDR2 sequences are DFQATT and SNEGSKA (reference sequence). CDR3 sequence reads: CSARSYLSYEQYF. In DNA form, the CDR3 reads TGCAGTGCTAGGAGTTACCTCTCCTACGAGCAGTACTTC.

The chain employs TRBV12-5 and TRBJ2-3, with D tentatively TRBD2 (5 bases). This CDR3 region has 14 residues. CDR1 and CDR2 from the germline V gene are LGHNT and FRNRAP. The V end was cut by 5 bases, the J end by 2 bases, with 11 bases between. The CDR3 protein is CASGASGYTDTQYF. For the CDR3, the DNA is TGTGCTAGTGGTGCCAGCGGCTACACAGATACGCAGTATTTT.

The chain employs TRBV29-1 and TRBJ1-2, with unresolved D. Germline lookup yields CDR1 SQVTM and CDR2 ANQGSEA. Trimming removed 0 bases at V and 7 bases at J, with 6 bases between. The CDR3 spans 11 residues. CDR3 region: CSVEESAGYTF. CDR3 DNA sequence: TGCAGCGTTGAAGAGAGCGCTGGCTACACCTTC.

This clonotype came up many times. This chain links TRBV30 with TRBJ1-5, with 8 positions matching TRBD1. Germline V gives CDR1 GTSNPN, CDR2 SVGIG (reference sequence). The CDR3 covers 17 residues. With 0 bases clipped from V and 4 bases from J, the junction kept 11 bases outside the gene matches. CDR3 sequence (DNA): TGTGCCTGGAGTGTTGGGGGCAGGGGGCTCCGAAATCAGCCCCAGCATTTT. Translating gives CAWSVGGRGLRNQPQHF.

The gene calls are TRBV7-9 and TRBJ2-1, with 8 bases that match TRBD2. The CDR3 extends over 16 amino acids. Germline V CDR1 and CDR2: SEHNR, FQNEAQ (reference sequence). V dropped 2 bases and J dropped 2; count of bases not matched to a gene: 5. CDR3 sequence: CASSLMAGGPYNEQFF. DNA of the CDR3: TGTGCCAGCAGCTTAATGGCGGGAGGACCCTACAATGAGCAGTTCTTC.

As to this clonotype: A much larger clone sits a single nucleotide away, making a read error possible. The chain combines TRBV6-5 with TRBJ1-1; tentatively, D is TRBD1 (6 bases). Germline CDR1 reads MNHEY; CDR2 reads SVGAGI. The CDR3 spans 12 residues. Here the CDR3 DNA reads TGTGCCAGCAGTTACAGGGACACTGCAGCTTTCTTT. Its protein product is CASSYRDTAAFF.

This clonotype has at least ten counts. The chain employs TRBV29-1 and TRBJ2-7; a weak D match, TRBD2 (6 bases). V was pared by 6 bases and J by 6 bases, with 18 bases between. Per the germline V gene, CDR1 is SQVTM and CDR2 is ANQGSEA. This CDR3 region has 13 residues. The CDR3 DNA reads TGCAGCGTCGTCAGGGACTTGGGTGGCGAGCAGTACTTC. Translated: CSVVRDLGGEQYF.

The sample holds many counts of this clonotype. CDR3 region: CSYLSGGWEQYF. CDR3 bases: TGCAGTTACCTCTCGGGAGGGTGGGAGCAGTACTTC. The gene calls are TRBV29-1 and TRBJ2-7; 8 positions agree with TRBD2. Germline V CDR1 and CDR2: SQVTM, ANQGSEA. CDR3 size: 12 residues.

The chain joins TRBV10-1 to TRBJ1-6; D gene uncertain. In germline, CDR1 is WNHNN, CDR2 SYGVQD (reference sequence). The CDR3 loop spans 13 amino acids. Trimming pared 3 bases from V and 9 bases from J, leaving 9 bases between. The chain's CDR3 is CASSENIFSPLHF. CDR3 DNA: TGCGCCAGCAGTGAAAACATATTTTCACCCCTCCACTTT.

A few counts support this clonotype. The V call is TRBV12-3 or TRBV12-4, the J call TRBJ1-2, with D maybe TRBD1 (6 bases). This CDR3 comprises 11 residues. The V gene lost 6 bases and the J gene lost 14 bases, with 16 bases spanning the gap. The CDR3, as DNA: TGTGCCAGCAGGGCCGGGACACGTCATACCTTC. This sequence encodes CASRAGTRHTF.

The chain couples TRBV7-9 to TRBJ2-7, with no clear D. V lost 4 bases to trimming and J lost 7 bases, with 8 bases between them. The CDR3 runs to 11 residues. From germline, CDR1 is SEHNR and CDR2 FQNEAQ (reference sequence). As DNA, the CDR3 is TGTGCCAGCAGCTCACACGGGGAGCAGTACTTC. Its protein product is CASSSHGEQYF. Based on the CDR3 plus reference TRBV7-9 and TRBJ2-7, the full variable domain is DTGVSQNPRHKITKRGQNVTFRCDPISEHNRLYWYRQTLGQGPEFLTYFQNEAQLEKSRLLSDRFSAERPKGSFSTLEIQRTEQGDSAMYLCASSSHGEQYFGPGTRLTVT.

This clonotype showed up many times. The V and J genes are TRBV29-1 and TRBJ2-1, with D tentatively TRBD2 (5 bases). This CDR3 is built from 13 residues. Germline CDR1 is SQVTM and CDR2 is ANQGSEA. Trimming took 4 bases from V and 3 from J, leaving 10 bases between them. The CDR3 region has the DNA TGCAGCGTTGTAGCGTTACTCTACAATGAGCAGTTCTTC. It is translated as CSVVALLYNEQFF.